This section outlines one TCR beta chain sequence together with its context. The antigen is not known. This sample is drawn from a study of T cell repertoires in cytomegalovirus infection. Study at large: Shared public TCR beta signatures pointed to both CMV infection and a matching HLA type.

Whole-study results and caveats: Carriers of CMV and the relevant HLA type were discriminated by public TCR beta frequency.

The ends were cut back, 2 bases at V and 2 bases at J, with 15 bases in the middle. CDR3 length: 16 amino acids. Looked up from germline, CDR1 is LGHNT and CDR2 is FRNRAP. TCRdb reanalysed the reads using MiXCR and keeps one entry per CDR3 protein. The table lists about 920,000 distinct CDR3 sequences, approximately 31% of them singletons, with 10% to 15% in the top ten. The source material was cultured CD8+ T cells from PBMCs, sampled from culture after CMV antigen stimulation. The sequence was obtained from a human donor in good health (CMV status not recorded). Some clones in this sample may be carry-over from other donors' samples. V gene TRBV12-5 combines with J gene TRBJ1-2; D is unclear. CDR3 in amino acids: CASGLTDRSGNYGYTF. CDR3 in DNA: TGTGCTAGTGGTTTGACCGACCGCTCTGGGAACTATGGCTACACCTTC.